This T cell receptor beta chain was sequenced for a study of T cells in Graves' hyperthyroidism and ophthalmopathy (dated by TCRdb to 2018 to 2020). The study in broad terms: Peripheral blood samples were taken at the time of initial diagnosis, prior to any treatment. The paper reports TCR Vbeta CDR3 sequencing of more than 120 peripheral blood samples: approximately 43 ophthalmopathy, fewer than 80 hyperthyroidism and 17 progressor patients. Whether ophthalmopathy could be predicted prospectively was tested in an independent validation cohort made up of fewer than 20 hyperthyroidism patients plus 17 patients who later progressed to ophthalmopathy. After blood sampling, hyperthyroidism patients were treated with methimazole at a starting dose of 30 mg daily, and ophthalmopathy patients were treated with high-dose intravenous methylprednisolone. To identify distinguishing TCR V-J signatures, a discovery cohort of some 99 patients was used, comprising under 45 with Graves' ophthalmopathy and approximately 57 with stable Graves' hyperthyroidism. Thyroid tissue and blood T-cell repertoires from six or seven Graves' hyperthyroidism patients were also compared in the study. The 95 to 100 discovery patients were divided at random into training and test sets in a 7:3 ratio. Points the paper makes about the study in general: Sample size was not statistically predetermined, and investigators were not blinded to group allocation. A 13 V-J signature model separated ophthalmopathy from stable hyperthyroidism, with approximately 87% sensitivity and 81.08% specificity in cross-validation and 80%/75% in testing. In validation, the model predicted progression to ophthalmopathy a median of roughly 6.2 months before onset, with approximately 70% sensitivity and around 76% specificity. Most expanded thyroid clonotypes (frequency above 0.001) were also found in blood, which suggests that blood repertoires may mirror thyroid immune responses.

Concerning this clonotype itself: What antigen it recognizes has not been identified. Nothing much larger sits one base from this clone, and base qualities are not available.

TCR beta CDR3 regions were amplified from RNA transcripts. A first-round RT-PCR of the TCR CDR3 used the HTBI primer set with the Qiagen OneStep RT-PCR kit. The libraries were constructed in a second round of multiplex PCR and then size-selected and purified. Paired-end sequencing of the libraries was performed with 100 bp reads on an Illumina HiSeq2000. The original methods were these. SOAPnuke was used to process the raw data, with reads discarded if the reads contained adapters or uncalled bases, had a mean Phred below 15, or lacked an exact constant-primer or identifier match. High-quality paired reads were merged with COPE v1.2.5, and unique nucleotide sequences were defined as clonotypes. MiTCR v1.1 was used to align clonotypes to the IMGT TRBV, TRBD and TRBJ reference segments. The analysis was restricted to V-J combinations with a frequency above 0.0001, which together covered 99% to 99.2% of the repertoires. The TCS score was defined as the ratio of F50 (clonal expansion) to E x V (chaos), calculated using BLOSUM62-based TCRdist between CDR3 peptides within each V-J. Welch's t-statistics and random forest reduced fewer than 600 V-J features to 13, which were used in a naive Bayes classifier (R e1071). In TCRdb, the public reads were trimmed at Q25 with fastp and aligned with MiXCR, with productive beta chains retained. Under each unique CDR3 protein, matching rows form one entry showing the most common genes and DNA. Clone size and V and J calls follow TCRdb, not the original study. The table for this sample lists over 700,000 distinct CDR3 sequences; around 19% of them were counted only once. Roughly a sixth of the sample lies in the top ten.

The hyperthyroidism patients were between 18 and 65 years old and newly diagnosed, with a disease duration of less than 2 months. Exclusion was applied to patients with uncontrolled infections, other autoimmune diseases, pregnancy or lactation. Diagnoses were based on clinical symptoms, serum thyroxine and TRAb, thyroid ultrasound and orbital computed tomography. Blood from progressor patients was collected at the time of first diagnosis with hyperthyroidism, before any ophthalmopathy symptoms had appeared. Ficoll-Paque density gradient centrifugation was used to isolate PBMCs from about 10 ml of fresh peripheral blood. Progressor patients were first diagnosed with Graves' hyperthyroidism and then developed ophthalmopathy during follow-up. Trizol reagent was used to extract total RNA, and RNA quality was then checked on an Agilent 2100 Bioanalyzer. CDR1 and CDR2 were assigned from the germline V gene (reference sequence) as SGHAT and FQDESV. From the cysteine up to the phenylalanine, the CDR3 has a length of 13 residues. Just the 39-base CDR3 DNA is kept, in frame starting at base 1. V lost 1 base and J lost 5 bases; the stretch between them is 5 bases long.

The material sequenced was blood. The sequence is built from TRBV11-1 and TRBJ2-2; there is no confident call for the D gene. This sequence originates from a woman aged 50 to 60 with Graves' hyperthyroidism that later progressed to Graves' ophthalmopathy. The CDR3 is CASSLDMTGELFF. The DNA sequence is as follows: TGTGCCAGCAGCTTAGATATGACCGGGGAGCTGTTTTTT.